This TCR beta chain was identified in a study of blood T cells in healthy people across ages. Turning to the study itself: About one barcoded beta molecule per two T cells was captured by template switching.

V was shortened by 7 bases and J by 4 bases, with 16 bases between the two germline ends. The CDR3 consists of 14 residues. Germline V gene lookup returns CDR1 LGHNA and CDR2 YNFKEQ. The authors ran a second PCR of 7 to 11 cycles using a sample-barcoded 5' primer and a J-beta primer mix. TCRdb called the 5' RACE reads again in MiXCR, with one record for every CDR3 protein. The sample has about 1,500,000 distinct CDR3 sequences, around 39% seen once. With respect to this clonotype: The target antigen is unknown.

Whole-study results and caveats: It was the long-lived donors that had more naive CD4+ cells and higher diversity than aged donors. Observed TCR beta diversity per million T cells went down as age went up. This fall followed a roughly linear course with age.

The sample providers were healthy Caucasian people from Russia, aged roughly 6 to 90. This rearrangement joins TRBV4-2 to TRBJ1-1, with D tentatively TRBD1 (5 bases). Source material: blood. This TCR came from a woman between 18 and 29 years old in good health. The CDR3 reads CASTPAREVTEAFF. In nucleotides, the CDR3 is TGTGCCAGCACCCCAGCCAGGGAGGTCACTGAAGCTTTCTTT.